This section outlines one TCR beta chain sequence together with its context. Its matching antigen is unknown. With 60 Vbeta and 13 Jbeta primers, the PCR was carried out. This table comes from immunoSEQ multiplex PCR, and its TCRdb copy is limited to in-frame clones, with some not included. In the table there are 200,000 or so clones, approximately 78% of which are singletons. This cohort consisted of healthy bone marrow donors. There are 16 residues in the CDR3. Trimming took 5 bases from V and 4 from J, leaving 21 bases between them. Germline CDR1 is LGHNT and CDR2 is FRNRAP. This entry belongs to a study of cytomegalovirus exposure and HLA in healthy donors. Overall study results and limits: The study reported that TCR beta sequences accurately predicted HLA-A and HLA-B alleles in most subjects. Per a later analysis, HLA-associated TCR beta chains showed more clonal expansion than other, equally common TCR beta chains. The study designated roughly 150 TCR beta chains cytomegalovirus-associated.

The sequenced sample was PBMCs. The receptor comes from a woman aged 45-65 years in good health and CMV-seropositive. V and J are TRBV12-5 and TRBJ2-7, with D tentatively TRBD2 (7 bases). In DNA, the CDR3 is TGTGCTAGTGGTCTCCCGACGGGGGGCGATAGGTACGAGCAGTACTTC. Residues: CASGLPTGGDRYEQYF.